This T cell receptor beta chain is from a study of cytomegalovirus exposure and HLA in healthy donors (dated by TCRdb to the late 2010s). Regarding the complete study: An earlier analysis of some 550 of the donors reported 250 to 350 Gb of sequence data and some 120 million unique TCR beta sequences from 150 million to 200 million T cells. About 300 gigabases of sequencing data and 75 million to 85 million unique TCR sequences made up an early release that covered 500 to 650 HLA-typed donors. Of the 350 to 400 genotyped donors, approximately 80% fell in the genetic ancestry cluster associated with self-reported Caucasian donors. The aim of the study was to test whether cataloging public T cell receptors could identify signatures of past pathogen exposure. The study used immunosequencing to profile the T cell repertoires of 666 subjects and linked those repertoires to cytomegalovirus serostatus. A separate validation cohort of roughly 130 different subjects was used in addition to the 666-subject first cohort. High-throughput TCR immunosequencing, statistical association of individual TCRs with disease status, and machine learning were combined to predict cytomegalovirus infection status. To study patterns of TCR occurrence, a later analysis re-analyzed previously published TCR beta repertoires from 650 to 750 donors and added high-resolution HLA genotyping. Rather than using new phenotypic data, the later analysis identified candidate immune exposures from TCR beta sequences and from how often those sequences occurred across donors. An earlier analysis of several hundred of the donors used high-throughput TCR beta sequencing to judge whether each TCR beta V gene segment behaved as functional or pseudogenic. Alongside the repertoire data, information on donor age, sex, ethnicity and CMV serostatus was compiled. In a later genetic analysis, genome-wide SNP genotypes for about three fifths of the roughly 670 donors were used, and that subset was treated as a discovery cohort. Every repertoire in the discovery cohort had been generated on one and the same sequencing platform. Both class I and class II loci were covered by HLA typing, at four-digit resolution. The number of donors typed differed by locus, with roughly 620-640 for A, B, C, DRB1 and DQB1, more than 500 for DQA1, about 610 for DPA1, and around 450 for DPB1. Roughly 5 DR-DQ haplotypes were handled as single units for association and clustering, since linkage in the cohort was strong. On average, roughly 240,000 unique TCR beta nucleotide sequences were sequenced per donor among 350 to 400 genotyped donors of the cohort, with approximately 18% of those sequences being non-productive.

The method behind the library was the immunoSEQ multiplex PCR assay. For the multiplex PCR, a mixture combining 60 forward primers for TCR Vbeta segments and 13 reverse primers for TCR Jbeta segments was used. Amplification of the CDR3 region of rearranged TCR beta genes was performed with a multiplex PCR assay on genomic DNA. The Illumina HiSeq System was used to sequence the amplified TCR beta libraries as 87-base-pair reads. In the authors' own workflow: In a later analysis, tens of millions of unique TCR beta chains were counted across the roughly 700 repertoires, and about 10 million of these chains were shared by at least two donors. Raw reads were error-corrected and collapsed into unique sequences by a nearest-neighbor algorithm in which closely related sequences were merged to remove PCR and sequencing errors. CDR3 sequences were aligned to IMGT reference sequences to assign V, D and J gene segments. For a sequence to be retained, a match of at least six nucleotides was required to both a V gene segment and a J gene segment. A rearrangement counted as productive if the CDR3 had no stop codons and remained in frame with V and J, and every other rearrangement counted as non-productive. Following IMGT convention, CDR3 was defined as the stretch from the second conserved V-encoded cysteine to the conserved J-encoded phenylalanine. The earlier analysis of more than 450 of the donors excluded sequences that lacked an unambiguous match to a single V gene segment. In an earlier analysis of almost 600 of the donors, a V segment was called functional when productive rearrangements were above 56.7%, and segregating when the standard deviation between donors exceeded 5%. A statistical classification framework was developed to diagnose cytomegalovirus status using the catalog of TCR beta chain sequences. In a later analysis, TCR nucleotide sequences were compared against IMGT/GENE-DB human TR gene sequences so that V and J genes could be assigned. A later analysis assigned CDR3 sequences and most-parsimonious VDJ recombination scenarios with the TCRdist pipeline. In a later analysis, each TCR beta chain was defined by its CDR3 amino acid sequence together with its V-gene family, and reads lacking a unique V-gene family were excluded. In a later analysis, fewer than 600 highly shared, low-generation-probability nucleotide sequences were removed to address suspected cross-contamination and a sequencing artifact. In a later analysis, a clonal expansion index for each public chain was calculated from normalized within-repertoire ranks of inferred template counts. A later analysis computed generation probabilities with a VDJ recombination model fitted to out-of-frame rearrangements, and checked the results against IGoR. A later analysis scored TCR-TCR, TCR-HLA and TCR-CMV co-occurrence with hypergeometric tests, applying a repertoire-size bias correction to TCR pairs. In a later analysis, false discovery rates were estimated by permuting HLA or CMV assignments 20 times. In a later analysis, co-occurring TCRs were grouped using DBSCAN, and TCRdist sequence similarity was added for clustering within HLA-allele-positive subsets. For co-occurrence clustering, repertoires with fewer than 30,000 or more than 120,000 public chains were excluded, along with five or six repertoires with anomalous nucleotide sharing. This is the immuneACCESS table as TCRdb keeps it, with only in-frame sequences that have V and J called. A part of the clones is gone; compared with another copy, unresolved V genes explain less than half, and the rest is unexplained. V, J and clone size derive from that table, while D and trimming were established from the DNA sequence. For this sample the table gives about 160,000 clones, of which roughly 82% were detected only once. The ten largest make up under 3% of the sample.

Overall study results and their limits: A later analysis reported that several top co-occurrence clusters appeared linked to parvovirus B19, influenza, CMV and Epstein-Barr virus. Cytomegalovirus status was reported to be diagnosed by the classifier with high specificity and sensitivity in both the original and validation cohorts. The sequencing pipeline was judged likely to have produced a cluster of highly shared sequence variants as a technical artifact. HLA typing was unavailable for some donors at each locus, so association tests used only the typed subset. Presence/absence analyses assumed roughly uniform sequencing depth across donors, an assumption that may not hold. Correlated functional status among segregating V segments might reflect linkage disequilibrium, but an unknown experimental factor could not be ruled out. V-gene and J-gene trimming of TCR beta chains was associated with a missense DCLRE1C variant in a later genetic analysis, and the association was replicated in an independent cohort. A further reported finding was that TCR beta sequences accurately predicted the HLA-A and HLA-B alleles for most subjects in the first cohort. Assigning TCR associations to individual alleles was difficult when HLA alleles, especially DR and DQ, strongly co-occurred. In this cohort, only TCR beta chains were sequenced, and detectable features were limited by the absence of alpha or paired-chain data. The authors suggested that the approach could potentially be generalized to other disease states and immunological phenotypes. A total of 164 TCR beta chains were listed by the study as associated with cytomegalovirus. CMV serostatus was the only immune exposure information available for the cohort. A few of the identified cytomegalovirus-associated TCR beta chains were confirmed in vitro to be specific for cytomegalovirus antigens. Most TCR sequences were observed very rarely across donors, whereas some public TCRs were present in many individuals. Because counts were too low, about 18 rarely observed V segments, including chromosome 9 orphons, were excluded from the earlier analysis of 587 of the donors. In a later analysis, the rate of TCR association differed among HLA loci, with DRB1 alleles having the most associated TCRs and HLA-C alleles having the fewest. Specific HLA alleles were associated with roughly 17,000 TCR beta sequences at a false discovery rate of 0.05 in a later analysis. Some IMGT-functional V segments, including TRBV6-2 and TRBV6-3, could not be told apart with the 87-base-pair reads, so those segments were excluded. According to a later genetic analysis, donors in an Asian-associated ancestry cluster had fewer N-insertions in productive TCRs than the approximately 700-donor mean. Most CMV-associated TCR beta chains appeared to be HLA-restricted in a later analysis, and the HLA associations seemed to be driven largely by CMV exposure. In an earlier analysis of about 540 of the donors, most TCR beta V segments were observed in productive rearrangements about 87% or about 30% of the time, broadly matching IMGT annotations. Compared with equally common non-associated chains, HLA-associated TCR beta chains in a later analysis were more clonally expanded and had lower generation probabilities.

Spanning cysteine to phenylalanine, the CDR3 consists of 15 amino acids. Solely the CDR3 DNA is kept, with 45 bases framed from the first base. The germline V gene supplies CDR1 ENHRY and CDR2 SYGVKD. V lost 5 bases and J lost 3 bases, and the count of bases not matched to a germline gene is 9. In total, around 600 healthy bone marrow donors made up the cohort. At the time of sampling, all cohort members were nominally healthy, though unrecorded immune exposures were likely present. The donor tested CMV seropositive and was one of the 289 seropositive cohort members. A peripheral blood sample was provided by each donor, and peripheral blood mononuclear cells were used for TCR beta sequencing. The Qiagen DNeasy Blood Extraction Kit was used to extract genomic DNA from the blood cell samples. This clone occurred once. Which antigen it targets is not known. Nothing much larger sits one base from this clone, and base qualities are not available.

The sequence came from a woman in her 50s in good health and CMV-seropositive. The sample was PBMCs. The rearrangement combines TRBV10-3 with TRBJ1-2; TRBD1 agrees with 7 junctional bases. The CDR3 region has the sequence CAISQKTGPDYGYTF. The sequenced DNA is TGTGCCATCAGTCAGAAGACAGGGCCGGACTATGGCTACACCTTC.